This entry lists 16 T cell receptor beta chains sequenced from one sample in a study of T cell changes during pregnancy in multiple sclerosis. Produced via immunoSEQ multiplex PCR; TCRdb's table is partial and in-frame only. Here the sample spans approximately 83,000 clones, 80% to 95% being singletons. Source: peripheral blood, taken in the first trimester of pregnancy. These receptor sequences come from a female donor with multiple sclerosis, enrolled in a pregnancy study.

The chain joins TRBV7-9 to TRBJ1-1; D not certain. The V end lost 3 bases, the J end lost 0 bases, and 8 bases lay between the germline ends. The CDR3 loop spans 14 amino acids. Germline CDR1 reads SEHNR; CDR2 reads FQNEAQ (reference sequence). The CDR3 coding sequence is TGTGCCAGCAGCTTCCCCAGAATGAACACTGAAGCTTTCTTT. Protein: CASSFPRMNTEAFF. The complete variable domain, with remaining parts taken from reference TRBV7-9 and TRBJ1-1, reads DTGVSQNPRHKITKRGQNVTFRCDPISEHNRLYWYRQTLGQGPEFLTYFQNEAQLEKSRLLSDRFSAERPKGSFSTLEIQRTEQGDSAMYLCASSFPRMNTEAFFGQGTRLTVV.

J is TRBJ2-4 and V is TRBV6-1; 7 nucleotides match TRBD1. CDR1 MNHNS and CDR2 SASEGT come from the germline V gene. The CDR3 spans 12 residues. J was trimmed by 7 bases and V by 3 bases; bases with no gene match: 0. CDR3 protein: CASSETGNIQYF. The CDR3 DNA sequence: TGTGCCAGCAGTGAGACAGGGAACATTCAGTACTTC.

Only one count was recorded for this clone. The CDR3 DNA is TGTGCCAGCAGCCAAGACAGGGGTGAGACTGAAGCTTTCTTT. Translated: CASSQDRGETEAFF. This chain connects TRBV4-2 to TRBJ1-1; TRBD1 is a possible D gene (6 bases). The CDR3 extends over 14 amino acids. Trimming took off 0 bases at V and 5 bases at J, with 10 bases between the two ends. CDR1 is LGHNA and CDR2 is YNFKEQ in the germline V gene.

The chain combines TRBV6-1 with TRBJ1-1, with D possibly matching TRBD1 (5 bases). CDR3 length: 14 residues. The germline gives CDR1 MNHNS, CDR2 SASEGT. V was pared by 2 bases and J by 2 bases, with 9 bases between. CDR3 in DNA: TGTGCCAGCAGTGAAATCGGACATAACACTGAAGCTTTCTTT. It encodes CASSEIGHNTEAFF.

This chain connects TRBV9 to TRBJ2-1; weak D call: TRBD2 (6 bases). This CDR3 has 12 amino acids. V was cut by 5 bases and J by 5 bases, with 8 bases left in between. The germline V gene encodes CDR1 SGDLS and CDR2 YYNGEE. CDR3 DNA sequence: TGTGCCAGCAGTTGGACTAACAATGAGCAGTTCTTC. It codes for CASSWTNNEQFF.

This chain connects TRBV11-3 to TRBJ1-1; no definite D call. Trimming cost V 2 bases and J 1 base, with 5 bases left between them. CDR3 length: 13 residues. Germline loops: CDR1 SGHNT, CDR2 YENEEA. The CDR3 bases are TGTGCCAGCAGCTTAACGGGGAACACTGAAGCTTTCTTT. It encodes CASSLTGNTEAFF.

The V and J genes are TRBV6-5 and TRBJ1-2, with D tentatively TRBD1 (5 bases). The CDR3 is 14 residues long. The germline V gene has CDR1 MNHEY and CDR2 SVGAGI. Trimming cost V 6 bases and J 0 bases, with 11 bases left between them. The CDR3 loop reads CASRKAQANYGYTF. The CDR3 bases are TGTGCCAGCAGGAAGGCACAGGCTAACTATGGCTACACCTTC.

This chain uses TRBV6-6 with TRBJ1-4, with TRBD1 identical over 8 bases. From germline, CDR1 is MNHNY and CDR2 SVGAGI (reference sequence). Trimming took 4 bases from V and 5 from J; bases not matched to a gene: 6. The length of the CDR3 is 15 residues. The CDR3 is CASSSLRGHNEKLFF. CDR3 coding DNA: TGTGCCAGCAGTTCCCTCAGGGGGCACAATGAAAAACTGTTTTTT.

The chain links TRBV28 to TRBJ1-6; 7 bases fit TRBD1. The V gene end was trimmed by 5 bases and the J gene end by 10 bases; junction bases not matched to a gene: 8. Germline values: CDR1 MDHEN, CDR2 SYDVKM. The CDR3 totals 14 residues. CDR3 loop: CASSPGTVGSPLHF. CDR3 DNA: TGTGCCAGCAGTCCCGGGACAGTCGGCTCACCCCTCCACTTT.

This clone occurred a few times. V usage is TRBV6-1 and J usage is TRBJ1-5; 8 nucleotides line up with TRBD1. Germline V gives CDR1 MNHNS, CDR2 SASEGT. This CDR3 has 11 amino acids. The V and J ends lost 11 bases and 10 bases, in that order; junction bases with no gene match: 7. The DNA for the CDR3 is TGTGCCGCTGGGACAGGTAATCCCCAGCATTTT. This encodes CAAGTGNPQHF.

The rearrangement links TRBV5-1 to TRBJ2-3; 9 bases map to TRBD2. V lost 5 bases and J lost 2; bases outside the gene matches: 6. Germline V gene lookup returns CDR1 SGHRS and CDR2 YFSETQ. The CDR3 totals 15 residues. The CDR3 here is CASSLAGASTDTQYF. The CDR3 DNA sequence: TGCGCCAGCAGTTTAGCGGGGGCCTCCACAGATACGCAGTATTTT. The whole variable domain, remainder taken from reference TRBV5-1 and TRBJ2-3, is KAGVTQTPRYLIKTRGQQVTLSCSPISGHRSVSWYQQTPGQGLQFLFEYFSETQRNKGNFPGRFSGRQFSNSRSEMNVSTLELGDSALYLCASSLAGASTDTQYFGPGTRLTVL.

The chain is built from TRBV30 and TRBJ1-6; 10 nucleotides match TRBD1. V shed 4 bases and J 10 bases; nucleotides not matched to a gene: 7. CDR3 size: 14 residues. Germline V lookup: CDR1 GTSNPN, CDR2 SVGIG (reference sequence). Here the CDR3 reads CAWNRDRGKSPLHF. The DNA for the CDR3 is TGTGCCTGGAACCGGGACAGGGGAAAATCACCCCTCCACTTT.

J is TRBJ2-1 and V is TRBV6-6, with 10 bases aligning to TRBD2. The CDR3 length is 13 residues. Germline V gene lookup returns CDR1 MNHNY and CDR2 SVGAGI (reference sequence). The J segment lost 5 bases and the V segment lost 6 bases, leaving 1 base of the junction unmatched. The CDR3 DNA reads as TGTGCCAGCAGACTAGCGGGGAACAATGAGCAGTTCTTC. Its protein product is CASRLAGNNEQFF.

CDR3 residues: CSVETYNEQFF. CDR3 DNA: TGCAGCGTTGAAACTTACAATGAGCAGTTCTTC. The V gene is TRBV29-1, the J gene TRBJ2-1; D is ambiguous. V dropped 2 bases and J dropped 4 bases, with 3 bases sitting between them. The CDR3 sequence is 11 residues long. The V gene's germline CDR1 is SQVTM and CDR2 ANQGSEA.

The rearrangement links TRBV25-1 to TRBJ2-1; a weak D match, TRBD1 (6 bases). V was trimmed by 3 bases and J by 6 bases, leaving 12 bases between them. This CDR3 has 14 amino acids. Germline V CDR1 and CDR2: MGHDK, SYGVNS. The CDR3 is CASSDRGRGNEQFF. The CDR3 nucleotides are TGTGCCAGCAGTGACAGGGGCCGCGGCAATGAGCAGTTCTTC. Supplemented by reference TRBV25-1 and TRBJ2-1, the full variable domain reads EADIYQTPRYLVIGTGKKITLECSQTMGHDKMYWYQQDPGMELHLIHYSYGVNSTEKGDLSSESTVSRIRTEHFPLTLESARPSHTSQYLCASSDRGRGNEQFFGPGTRLTVL.

This rearrangement joins TRBV5-1 to TRBJ1-3, with D maybe TRBD1 (5 bases). Deletions cut 2 bases from V and 0 bases from J, with 9 bases between. The CDR3 runs 15 residues. Germline V gives CDR1 SGHRS, CDR2 YFSETQ. The CDR3 coding sequence is TGCGCCAGCAGCTTAGGAGACAGCTCTGGAAACACCATATATTTT. This encodes CASSLGDSSGNTIYF.